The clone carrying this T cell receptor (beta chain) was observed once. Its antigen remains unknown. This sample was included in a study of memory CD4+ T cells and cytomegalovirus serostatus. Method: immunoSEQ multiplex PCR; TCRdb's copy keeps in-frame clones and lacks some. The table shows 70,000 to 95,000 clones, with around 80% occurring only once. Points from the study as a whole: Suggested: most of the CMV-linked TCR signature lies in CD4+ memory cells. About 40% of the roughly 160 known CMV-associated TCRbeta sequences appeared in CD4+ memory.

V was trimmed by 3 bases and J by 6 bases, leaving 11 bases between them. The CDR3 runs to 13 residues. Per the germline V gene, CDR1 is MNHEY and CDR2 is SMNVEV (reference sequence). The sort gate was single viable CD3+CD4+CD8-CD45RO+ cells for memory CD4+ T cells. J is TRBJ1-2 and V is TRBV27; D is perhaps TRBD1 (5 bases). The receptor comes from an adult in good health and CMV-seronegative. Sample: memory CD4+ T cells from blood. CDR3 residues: CASSFTAGHGYTF. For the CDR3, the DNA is TGTGCCAGCAGTTTTACAGCGGGACATGGCTACACCTTC.